This is a list of T cell receptor beta chains from one sample in a study of blood T cell repertoires in COVID-19. The protocol was immunoSEQ multiplex PCR, while the TCRdb copy is restricted to in-frame clones and leaves out a portion. The sample lists 100,000 to 150,000 clones, almost 70% occurring once. Sequenced: peripheral blood. The receptors here all came from a woman aged 70-85 years with acute or convalescent COVID-19. The CDR3 runs from the conserved cysteine through the conserved F or W. The D gene is left open where the match is weak. Part of the rows lack a size; the others show once, few, many or a class for expanded clones.

-	TRBV5-4	once	TRBJ2-3	TGTGCCAGCAGCCTGAACGGAGGGAACACAGATACGCAGTATTTT	CASSLNGGNTDTQYF
-	TRBV21-1	-	TRBJ1-2	TGTGCCAGCAGCAAAGAGGAAGGGGGTGGCTATGGCTACACCTTC	CASSKEEGGGYGYTF
-	TRBV10-1	few	TRBJ1-1	TGCGCCAGCAGTGAGGCCGGCCAGGGGATGAGAACTTTCTTT	CASSEAGQGMRTFF
-	TRBV3-1/TRBV3-2	-	TRBJ2-5	TGTGCCAGCAGCCGAGGGTTCAACCAAGAGACCCAGTACTTC	CASSRGFNQETQYF
-	TRBV28	-	TRBJ1-1	TGTGCCAGCAGCCCCGCCGGCACTGAAGCTTTCTTT	CASSPAGTEAFF
-	TRBV7-7	-	TRBJ1-5	TGTGCCAGCAGCTTCTCACAGGGATGCAATCAGCCCCAGCATTTT	CASSFSQGCNQPQHF
-	TRBV12-3/TRBV12-4	-	TRBJ1-1	TGTGCCAGCAGTTCGACAGGGAACACTGAAGCTTTCTTT	CASSSTGNTEAFF
-	TRBV13	-	TRBJ1-1	TGTGCCAGCACCCTAAGGGATTCTAGGGGAAACACTGAAGCTTTCTTT	CASTLRDSRGNTEAFF
-	TRBV15	-	TRBJ1-1	TGTGCCACCAGCAGAGATACAGAGACGAACACTGAAGCTTTCTTT	CATSRDTETNTEAFF
-	TRBV11-2	many	TRBJ2-7	TGTGCCAGCATCAAGGGGGGGGGCTGGTACGAGCAGTACTTC	CASIKGGGWYEQYF
-	TRBV25-1	-	TRBJ1-2	TGTGCCAGCAGTGAGTCCGGTGCCTATGGCTACACCTTC	CASSESGAYGYTF
-	TRBV3-1/TRBV3-2	-	TRBJ2-3	TGTGCCAGCAGCCATGCCCTGGCAGCAGATACGCAGTATTTT	CASSHALAADTQYF
-	TRBV25-1	-	TRBJ2-1	TGTGCCAGCAGCGAATATAACGGGAATGAGCAGTTCTTC	CASSEYNGNEQFF
TRBD1	TRBV28	-	TRBJ1-4	TGTGCCAGCAGCCTTCCTCGGACAGGCCATAATGAAAAACTGTTTTTT	CASSLPRTGHNEKLFF
-	TRBV25-1	few	TRBJ2-1	TGTGCCAGCAGTGACCATGATGAGCAGTTCTTC	CASSDHDEQFF
TRBD1	TRBV9	many	TRBJ2-2	TGTGCCAGCAGCGAGCCGACAGGGGGCCCCGCGACCGGGGAGCTGTTTTTT	CASSEPTGGPATGELFF
TRBD2	TRBV19	-	TRBJ2-5	TGTGCCAGTAGATTCCAAGCGGGGGCTGAGACCCAGTACTTC	CASRFQAGAETQYF
-	TRBV6-6	-	TRBJ1-4	TGTGCCAGCAAACTGGGGGCAAAACTGTTTTTT	CASKLGAKLFF
TRBD2	TRBV10-2	-	TRBJ2-3	TGCGCCAGCAGCTTGACTAGCGGGAAGACAGATACGCAGTATTTT	CASSLTSGKTDTQYF
TRBD1	TRBV6-6	-	TRBJ1-2	TGTGCCAGCAGCCAGGGCGCAGGGGGCGCGGTTGGCTACACCTTC	CASSQGAGGAVGYTF